This is a list of T cell receptor beta chains from one sample in a study of Tregs in tolerant kidney transplant recipients. The data were produced by immunoSEQ multiplex PCR, yet TCRdb's version contains in-frame clones alone and is incomplete. This sample yields 95,000 to 120,000 clones, of which roughly 89% are seen a single time; roughly 0.31% belongs to the top ten. Specimen: CD4+ T cells from blood, collected before the transplant. These receptors originate from a human donor who received a combined kidney and bone marrow transplant. The CDR3 runs from the conserved cysteine through the conserved F or W. Fields, in order: J gene, clone size, V gene, D gene, CDR3 DNA, CDR3 protein. The D gene is left open where the match is weak. Some rows have no size entry. The others give once, few or many, or a class for an expanded clone.

j_gene: TRBJ2-1
abundance: few
v_gene: TRBV5-6
d_gene: TRBD2
CDR3nt: TGTGCCAGCAGCCGGCGGGGGACCTCCTACAATGAGCAGTTCTTC
CDR3aa: CASSRRGTSYNEQFF

j_gene: TRBJ2-7
abundance: NA
v_gene: TRBV18
d_gene: NA
CDR3nt: TGTGCCAGCTCACCGAGCTTTTACGAGCAGTACTTC
CDR3aa: CASSPSFYEQYF

j_gene: TRBJ2-5
abundance: NA
v_gene: TRBV4-1
d_gene: TRBD1
CDR3nt: TGCGCCAGCAGCCCGACAGGGCTTGGGACCCAGTACTTC
CDR3aa: CASSPTGLGTQYF

j_gene: TRBJ2-1
abundance: NA
v_gene: TRBV9
d_gene: NA
CDR3nt: TGTGCCAGCAGCGTAAGGCCCTTACAGAGCTCCTACAATGAGCAGTTCTTC
CDR3aa: CASSVRPLQSSYNEQFF

j_gene: TRBJ2-1
abundance: NA
v_gene: TRBV11-3
d_gene: NA
CDR3nt: TGTGCCAGCAGCTTAGGGTACGGGGTGAAGCAGTTCTTC
CDR3aa: CASSLGYGVKQFF

j_gene: TRBJ1-1
abundance: NA
v_gene: TRBV30
d_gene: TRBD1
CDR3nt: TGTGCCTGGAACAGGGGTCTAGGAGCTTTCTTT
CDR3aa: CAWNRGLGAFF

j_gene: TRBJ2-1
abundance: NA
v_gene: TRBV9
d_gene: TRBD2
CDR3nt: TGTGCCAGCAGCGTAACGGACGGGGCCCTAGCGGGAGTTGGTGAGCAGTTCTTC
CDR3aa: CASSVTDGALAGVGEQFF

j_gene: TRBJ2-5
abundance: NA
v_gene: TRBV21-1
d_gene: NA
CDR3nt: TGTGCCAGCAGCAAAGAACTAGAAGAGACCCAGTACTTC
CDR3aa: CASSKELEETQYF

j_gene: TRBJ2-2
abundance: NA
v_gene: TRBV10-3
d_gene: TRBD2
CDR3nt: TGTGCCATCAGTGAGACCCTGACTAGCGGGAGGAACACCGGGGAGCTGTTTTTT
CDR3aa: CAISETLTSGRNTGELFF

j_gene: TRBJ2-6
abundance: NA
v_gene: TRBV9
d_gene: TRBD2
CDR3nt: TGTGCCAGCAGCAGGAGGGACTACACGCTAGACCGCTCTGGGGCCAACGTCCTGACTTTC
CDR3aa: CASSRRDYTLDRSGANVLTF

j_gene: TRBJ2-5
abundance: NA
v_gene: TRBV29-1
d_gene: NA
CDR3nt: TGCAGCGTTGTACAAATCGAGACCCAGTACTTC
CDR3aa: CSVVQIETQYF

j_gene: TRBJ1-4
abundance: once
v_gene: TRBV7-8
d_gene: TRBD1
CDR3nt: TGTGCCAGCAGCTTAGGTGCCCAGGGGGGTTGGAGTGAAAAACTGTTTTTT
CDR3aa: CASSLGAQGGWSEKLFF

j_gene: TRBJ2-1
abundance: NA
v_gene: TRBV20-1
d_gene: TRBD2
CDR3nt: TGCAGTGGTAGTATAGCGGGCCTCTGGGTCTTC
CDR3aa: CSGSIAGLWVF

j_gene: TRBJ1-6
abundance: NA
v_gene: TRBV5-1
d_gene: NA
CDR3nt: TGCGCCAGCAGGGCCCCCGGGACACCATATAATTCACCCCTCCACTTT
CDR3aa: CASRAPGTPYNSPLHF

j_gene: TRBJ2-2
abundance: NA
v_gene: TRBV2
d_gene: TRBD2
CDR3nt: TGTGCCAGCAGTGAATTGGGCGGGAGGACCGGGGAGCTGTTTTTT
CDR3aa: CASSELGGRTGELFF

j_gene: TRBJ2-3
abundance: few
v_gene: TRBV7-2
d_gene: TRBD2
CDR3nt: TGTGCCAGCAGCTTACAGCTCCGGACTAGCGGCACAGATACGCAGTATTTT
CDR3aa: CASSLQLRTSGTDTQYF

j_gene: TRBJ1-1
abundance: NA
v_gene: TRBV5-1
d_gene: TRBD1
CDR3nt: TGCGCCAGCAGCTTGGGGTATACAGGGGGCGCTTCGACTGAAGCTTTCTTT
CDR3aa: CASSLGYTGGASTEAFF

j_gene: TRBJ2-7
abundance: NA
v_gene: TRBV7-2
d_gene: TRBD2
CDR3nt: TGTGCCAGCAGCTTAGGACTAGCGAACTACGAGCAGTACTTC
CDR3aa: CASSLGLANYEQYF

j_gene: TRBJ1-2
abundance: NA
v_gene: TRBV6-6
d_gene: NA
CDR3nt: TGTGCCAGCAGTTACCAGTCAGGGGCTCAGAGCTACACCTTC
CDR3aa: CASSYQSGAQSYTF

j_gene: TRBJ1-2
abundance: NA
v_gene: TRBV28
d_gene: TRBD1
CDR3nt: TGTGCCAGCAGTTTGGGGACAGGGTCGTTTGGCTACACCTTC
CDR3aa: CASSLGTGSFGYTF

j_gene: TRBJ2-7
abundance: NA
v_gene: TRBV6-5
d_gene: TRBD1
CDR3nt: TGTGCCAGCAGTTTAAACAGGGGAGTGTGGGAGCAGTACTTC
CDR3aa: CASSLNRGVWEQYF

j_gene: TRBJ2-7
abundance: few
v_gene: TRBV14
d_gene: TRBD2
CDR3nt: TGTGCCAGCAGCGATGGACTAGCGGGATACGAGCAGTACTTC
CDR3aa: CASSDGLAGYEQYF

j_gene: TRBJ1-5
abundance: NA
v_gene: TRBV2
d_gene: NA
CDR3nt: TGTGCCAGCAGTGAAAGGCCCCGGGGTAGCAATCAGCCCCAGCATTTT
CDR3aa: CASSERPRGSNQPQHF

j_gene: TRBJ2-7
abundance: NA
v_gene: TRBV6-5
d_gene: TRBD1
CDR3nt: TGTGCCAGCAGTTACTCAAGGACAGGGGGCTCCTACGAGCAGTACTTC
CDR3aa: CASSYSRTGGSYEQYF

j_gene: TRBJ2-1
abundance: NA
v_gene: TRBV5-1
d_gene: TRBD1
CDR3nt: TGCGCCAGCAGGCGGCTCCCGGGACAGGAGGCGGGAGAGCAGTTCTTC
CDR3aa: CASRRLPGQEAGEQFF

j_gene: TRBJ2-7
abundance: NA
v_gene: TRBV7-9
d_gene: TRBD2
CDR3nt: TGTGCCAGCACCAACGGGGCTAGCGGGCGGGACGAGCAGTACTTC
CDR3aa: CASTNGASGRDEQYF

j_gene: TRBJ2-7
abundance: few
v_gene: TRBV6-1
d_gene: TRBD1
CDR3nt: TGTGCCAGCAGTGAAGCATGGACAGGGACCTACGAGCAGTACTTC
CDR3aa: CASSEAWTGTYEQYF

j_gene: TRBJ1-2
abundance: NA
v_gene: TRBV2
d_gene: NA
CDR3nt: TGTGCCAGTACTTCAGGGAACTATGGCTACACCTTC
CDR3aa: CASTSGNYGYTF

j_gene: TRBJ1-4
abundance: NA
v_gene: TRBV6-1
d_gene: TRBD1
CDR3nt: TGTGCCAGCAATCCCGGGACAGGGGAAGAAAAACTGTTTTTT
CDR3aa: CASNPGTGEEKLFF

j_gene: TRBJ2-2
abundance: NA
v_gene: TRBV7-2
d_gene: NA
CDR3nt: TGTGCCAGCAGCTTAGACAGCTCGAACACCGGGGAGCTGTTTTTT
CDR3aa: CASSLDSSNTGELFF

j_gene: TRBJ1-1
abundance: NA
v_gene: TRBV2
d_gene: NA
CDR3nt: TGTGCCAGCGCGAGGAACACTGAAGCTTTCTTT
CDR3aa: CASARNTEAFF

j_gene: TRBJ2-5
abundance: once
v_gene: TRBV5-1
d_gene: TRBD2
CDR3nt: TGCGCCAGCAGCTCCGGACTAGCGAGGGGGGAGACCCAGTACTTC
CDR3aa: CASSSGLARGETQYF

j_gene: TRBJ1-4
abundance: NA
v_gene: TRBV4-3
d_gene: NA
CDR3nt: TGCGCCAGCAGCCAAGAGGTGGTCCACAGACGCGGGGAAAAACTGTTTTTT
CDR3aa: CASSQEVVHRRGEKLFF

j_gene: TRBJ2-2
abundance: few
v_gene: TRBV6-1
d_gene: NA
CDR3nt: TGTGCCAGCAGTGAATTCTATGTGGCCGGGGAGCTGTTTTTT
CDR3aa: CASSEFYVAGELFF

j_gene: TRBJ1-2
abundance: NA
v_gene: TRBV7-2
d_gene: TRBD1
CDR3nt: TGTGCCAGCAAACGGGGACAGGACTATGGCTACACCTTC
CDR3aa: CASKRGQDYGYTF

j_gene: TRBJ1-2
abundance: few
v_gene: TRBV7-8
d_gene: TRBD1
CDR3nt: TGTGCCAGCAGCTCCGAGGGGGCCTATGGCTACACCTTC
CDR3aa: CASSSEGAYGYTF

j_gene: TRBJ1-1
abundance: NA
v_gene: TRBV30
d_gene: NA
CDR3nt: TGTGCCTGGAGTGTACCCCCCCGGGACACTGAAGCTTTCTTT
CDR3aa: CAWSVPPRDTEAFF

j_gene: TRBJ1-4
abundance: NA
v_gene: TRBV7-2
d_gene: NA
CDR3nt: TGTGCCAGCAGCCAAGCGGGGGGCCTGGGTCGAAAACTGTTTTTT
CDR3aa: CASSQAGGLGRKLFF

j_gene: TRBJ2-7
abundance: NA
v_gene: TRBV15
d_gene: NA
CDR3nt: TGTGCCACCCGCAACTGGGGAGACTCCTACGAGCAGTACTTC
CDR3aa: CATRNWGDSYEQYF